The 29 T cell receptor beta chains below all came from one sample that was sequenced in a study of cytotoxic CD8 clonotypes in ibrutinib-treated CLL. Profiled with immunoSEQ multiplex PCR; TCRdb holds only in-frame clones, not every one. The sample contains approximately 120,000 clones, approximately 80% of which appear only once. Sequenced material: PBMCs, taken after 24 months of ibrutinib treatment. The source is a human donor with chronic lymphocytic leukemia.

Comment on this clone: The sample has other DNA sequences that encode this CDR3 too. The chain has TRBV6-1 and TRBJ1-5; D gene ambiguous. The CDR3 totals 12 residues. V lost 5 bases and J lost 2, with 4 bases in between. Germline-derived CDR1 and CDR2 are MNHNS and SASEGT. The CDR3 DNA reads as TGTGCCAGCAGTCGGGGCAATCAGCCCCAGCATTTT. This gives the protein CASSRGNQPQHF.

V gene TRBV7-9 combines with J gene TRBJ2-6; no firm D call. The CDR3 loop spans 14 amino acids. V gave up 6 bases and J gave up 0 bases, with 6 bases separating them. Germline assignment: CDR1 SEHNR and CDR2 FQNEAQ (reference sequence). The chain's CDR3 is CASSWSSGANVLTF. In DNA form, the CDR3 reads TGTGCCAGCAGTTGGAGCTCTGGGGCCAACGTCCTGACTTTC.

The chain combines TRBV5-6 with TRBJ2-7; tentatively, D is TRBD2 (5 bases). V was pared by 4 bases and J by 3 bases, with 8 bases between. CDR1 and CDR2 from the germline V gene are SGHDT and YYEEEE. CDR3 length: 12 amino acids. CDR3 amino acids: CASSLGVYEQYF. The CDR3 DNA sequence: TGTGCCAGCAGCCTGGGAGTCTACGAGCAGTACTTC.

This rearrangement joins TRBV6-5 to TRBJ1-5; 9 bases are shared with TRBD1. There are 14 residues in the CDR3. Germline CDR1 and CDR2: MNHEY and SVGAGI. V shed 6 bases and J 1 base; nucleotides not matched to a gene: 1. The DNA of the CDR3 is TGTGCCAGCAGGACAGGGGGGAGCAATCAGCCCCAGCATTTT. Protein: CASRTGGSNQPQHF.

In nucleotides, the CDR3 is TGTGCCAGCAGTCCCCGAGGTACAGGAGAAGCTTTCTTT. It is translated as CASSPRGTGEAFF. This chain connects TRBV6-1 to TRBJ1-1, with D perhaps matching TRBD1 (5 bases). The germline V and J ends were trimmed by 5 bases and 8 bases, with 15 bases remaining between them. This CDR3 has 13 amino acids. Per germline, CDR1 MNHNS and CDR2 SASEGT.

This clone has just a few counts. CDR3 sequence (DNA): TGCAGTGCCCCAGGGGTCTATGGCTACACCTTC. This encodes CSAPGVYGYTF. V is TRBV20-1 and J is TRBJ1-2; D is perhaps TRBD1 (6 bases). CDR3 size: 11 residues. Per germline, CDR1 DFQATT and CDR2 SNEGSKA (reference sequence). V was pared by 6 bases and J by 4 bases, with 9 bases between.

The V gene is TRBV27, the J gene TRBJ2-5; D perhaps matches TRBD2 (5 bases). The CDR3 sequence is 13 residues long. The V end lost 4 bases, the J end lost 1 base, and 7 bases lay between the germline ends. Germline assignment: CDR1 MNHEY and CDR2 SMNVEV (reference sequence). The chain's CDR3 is CASSYGVQETQYF. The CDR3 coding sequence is TGTGCCAGCAGTTACGGGGTCCAAGAGACCCAGTACTTC.

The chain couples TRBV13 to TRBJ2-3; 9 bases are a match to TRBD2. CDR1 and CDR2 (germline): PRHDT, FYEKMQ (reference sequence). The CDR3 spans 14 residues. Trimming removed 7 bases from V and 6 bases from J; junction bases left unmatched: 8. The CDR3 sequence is CASTPAGGWDTQYF. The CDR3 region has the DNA TGTGCCAGCACCCCAGCGGGGGGTTGGGATACGCAGTATTTT.

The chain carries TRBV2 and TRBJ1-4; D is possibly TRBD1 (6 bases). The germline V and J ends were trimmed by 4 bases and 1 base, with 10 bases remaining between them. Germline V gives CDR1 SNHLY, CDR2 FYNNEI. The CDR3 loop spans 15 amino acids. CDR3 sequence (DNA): TGTGCCAGCAGTGGGACACAGGGAACTAATGAAAAACTGTTTTTT. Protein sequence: CASSGTQGTNEKLFF.

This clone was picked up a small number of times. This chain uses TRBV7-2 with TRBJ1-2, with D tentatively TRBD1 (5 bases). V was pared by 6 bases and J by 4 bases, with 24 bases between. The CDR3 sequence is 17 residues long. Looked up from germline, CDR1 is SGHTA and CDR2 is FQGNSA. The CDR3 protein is CASSSGTEGSYGYGYTF. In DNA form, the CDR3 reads TGTGCCAGCAGTTCCGGGACCGAGGGAAGCTATGGCTATGGCTACACCTTC.

The chain's CDR3 is CARRVAATNTEAFF. The CDR3 DNA reads TGTGCGAGGCGGGTGGCAGCCACGAACACTGAAGCTTTCTTT. V gene TRBV19 combines with J gene TRBJ1-1; D not certain. The CDR3 is 14 residues long. Per the germline V gene, CDR1 is LNHDA and CDR2 is SQIVND (reference sequence).

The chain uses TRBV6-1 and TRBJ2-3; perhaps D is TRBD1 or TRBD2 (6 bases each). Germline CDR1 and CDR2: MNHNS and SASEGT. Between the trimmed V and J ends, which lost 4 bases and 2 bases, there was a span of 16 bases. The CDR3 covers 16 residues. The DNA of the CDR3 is TGTGCCAGCAGTGTACAGTGGGGGGCTAACACAGATACGCAGTATTTT. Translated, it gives CASSVQWGANTDTQYF.

Here the CDR3 reads CASSLESGVRNSPLHF. The DNA of the CDR3 is TGTGCCAGCAGCTTAGAGTCAGGGGTCCGTAATTCACCCCTCCACTTT. This sequence joins TRBV7-2 and TRBJ1-6; tentative D call: TRBD1 (6 bases). The CDR3 has 16 residues. Looked up from germline, CDR1 is SGHTA and CDR2 is FQGNSA. Between the trimmed V and J ends, which lost 1 base and 6 bases, there was a span of 13 bases. The full variable domain, rest sourced from reference TRBV7-2 and TRBJ1-6, is GAGVSQSPSNKVTEKGKDVELRCDPISGHTALYWYRQSLGQGLEFLIYFQGNSAPDKSGLPSDRFSAERTGGSVSTLTIQRTQQEDSAVYLCASSLESGVRNSPLHFGNGTRLTVT.

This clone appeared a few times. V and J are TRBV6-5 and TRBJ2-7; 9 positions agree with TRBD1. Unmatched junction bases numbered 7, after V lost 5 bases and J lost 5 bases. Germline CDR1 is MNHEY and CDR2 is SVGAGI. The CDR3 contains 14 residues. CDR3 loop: CASSRPGQGHEQYF. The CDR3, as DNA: TGTGCCAGCAGTCGCCCGGGACAGGGCCACGAGCAGTACTTC.

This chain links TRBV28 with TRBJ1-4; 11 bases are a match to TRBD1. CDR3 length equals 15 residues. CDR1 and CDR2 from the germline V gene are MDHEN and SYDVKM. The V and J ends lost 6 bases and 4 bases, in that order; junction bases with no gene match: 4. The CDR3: CASREGTGGNEKLFF. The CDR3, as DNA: TGTGCCAGCAGGGAAGGGACAGGGGGTAATGAAAAACTGTTTTTT. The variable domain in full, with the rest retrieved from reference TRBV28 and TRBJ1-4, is DVKVTQSSRYLVKRTGEKVFLECVQDMDHENMFWYRQDPGLGLRLIYFSYDVKMKEKGDIPEGYSVSREKKERFSLILESASTNQTSMYLCASREGTGGNEKLFFGSGTQLSVL.

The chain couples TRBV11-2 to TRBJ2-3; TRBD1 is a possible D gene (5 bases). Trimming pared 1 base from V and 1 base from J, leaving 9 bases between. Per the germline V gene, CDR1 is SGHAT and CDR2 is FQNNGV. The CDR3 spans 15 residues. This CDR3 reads CASSLAGFGTDTQYF. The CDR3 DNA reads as TGTGCCAGCAGCTTAGCAGGGTTTGGCACAGATACGCAGTATTTT.

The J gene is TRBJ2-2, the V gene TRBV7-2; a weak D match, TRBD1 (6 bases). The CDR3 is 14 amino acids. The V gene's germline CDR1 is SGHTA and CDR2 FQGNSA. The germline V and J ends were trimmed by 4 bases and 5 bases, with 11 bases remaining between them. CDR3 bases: TGTGCCAGCAGCTCACAGGGTTCGACCGGGGAGCTGTTTTTT. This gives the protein CASSSQGSTGELFF.

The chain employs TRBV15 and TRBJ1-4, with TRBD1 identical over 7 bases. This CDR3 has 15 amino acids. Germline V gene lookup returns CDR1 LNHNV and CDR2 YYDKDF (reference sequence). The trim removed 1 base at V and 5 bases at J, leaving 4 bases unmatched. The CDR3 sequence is CATSRGRDRNEKLFF. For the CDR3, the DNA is TGTGCCACCAGCAGAGGCCGGGACAGAAATGAAAAACTGTTTTTT.

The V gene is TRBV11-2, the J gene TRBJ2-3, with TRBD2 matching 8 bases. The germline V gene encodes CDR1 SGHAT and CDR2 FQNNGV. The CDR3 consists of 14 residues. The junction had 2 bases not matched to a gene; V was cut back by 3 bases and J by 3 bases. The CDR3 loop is CASSFGGATDTQYF. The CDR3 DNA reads TGTGCCAGCAGCTTCGGGGGGGCTACAGATACGCAGTATTTT. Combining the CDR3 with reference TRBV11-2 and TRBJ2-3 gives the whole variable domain EAGVAQSPRYKIIEKRQSVAFWCNPISGHATLYWYQQILGQGPKLLIQFQNNGVVDDSQLPKDRFSAERLKGVDSTLKIQPAKLEDSAVYLCASSFGGATDTQYFGPGTRLTVL.

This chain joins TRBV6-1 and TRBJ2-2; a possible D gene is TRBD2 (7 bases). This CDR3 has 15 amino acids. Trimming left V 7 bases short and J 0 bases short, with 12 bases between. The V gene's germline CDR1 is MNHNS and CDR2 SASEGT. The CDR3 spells CASILGGANTGELFF. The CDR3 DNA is TGTGCCAGCATTCTAGGGGGGGCGAACACCGGGGAGCTGTTTTTT.

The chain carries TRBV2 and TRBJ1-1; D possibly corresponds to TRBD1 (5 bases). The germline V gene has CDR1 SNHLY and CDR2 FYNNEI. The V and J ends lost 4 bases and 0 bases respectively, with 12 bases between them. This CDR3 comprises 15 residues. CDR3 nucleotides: TGTGCCAGCAGTGCTTGGGGGGGGGTGAACACTGAAGCTTTCTTT. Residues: CASSAWGGVNTEAFF.

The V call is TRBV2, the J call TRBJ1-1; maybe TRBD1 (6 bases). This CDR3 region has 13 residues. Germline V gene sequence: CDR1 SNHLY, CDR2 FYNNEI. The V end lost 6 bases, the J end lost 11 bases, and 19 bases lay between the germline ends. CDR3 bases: TGTGCCAGCAGGCCTGAGACAGGTCTTCTGGCTTTCTTT. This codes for CASRPETGLLAFF. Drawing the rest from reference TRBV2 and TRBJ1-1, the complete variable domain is EPEVTQTPSHQVTQMGQEVILRCVPISNHLYFYWYRQILGQKVEFLVSFYNNEISEKSEIFDDQFSVERPDGSNFTLKIRSTKLEDSAMYFCASRPETGLLAFFGQGTRLTVV.

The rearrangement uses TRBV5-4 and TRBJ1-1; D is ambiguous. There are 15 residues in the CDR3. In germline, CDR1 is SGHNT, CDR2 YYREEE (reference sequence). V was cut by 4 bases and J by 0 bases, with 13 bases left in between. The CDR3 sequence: CASSHDPGLNTEAFF. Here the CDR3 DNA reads TGTGCCAGCAGCCATGATCCGGGGTTGAACACTGAAGCTTTCTTT.

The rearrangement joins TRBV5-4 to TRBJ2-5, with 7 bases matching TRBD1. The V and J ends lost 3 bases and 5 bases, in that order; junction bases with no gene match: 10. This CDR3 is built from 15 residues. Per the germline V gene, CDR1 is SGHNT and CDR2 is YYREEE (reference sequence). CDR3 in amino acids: CASSSTLQGKETQYF. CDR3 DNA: TGTGCCAGCAGCTCCACGTTACAGGGGAAGGAGACCCAGTACTTC. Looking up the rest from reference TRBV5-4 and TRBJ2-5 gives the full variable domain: ETGVTQSPTHLIKTRGQQVTLRCSSQSGHNTVSWYQQALGQGPQFIFQYYREEENGRGNFPPRFSGLQFPNYSSELNVNALELDDSALYLCASSSTLQGKETQYFGPGTRLLVL.

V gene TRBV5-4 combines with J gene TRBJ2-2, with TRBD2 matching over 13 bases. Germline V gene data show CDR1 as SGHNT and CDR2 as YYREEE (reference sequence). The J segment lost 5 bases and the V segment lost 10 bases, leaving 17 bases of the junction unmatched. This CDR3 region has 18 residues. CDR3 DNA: TGTGCCGGTGGGTCTAGGACTAGCGGGGGCTCGAGGACCGGGGAGCTGTTTTTT. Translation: CAGGSRTSGGSRTGELFF.

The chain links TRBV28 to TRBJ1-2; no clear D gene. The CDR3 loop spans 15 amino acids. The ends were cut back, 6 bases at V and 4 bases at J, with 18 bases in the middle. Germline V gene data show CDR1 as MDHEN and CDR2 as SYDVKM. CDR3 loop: CASRPEVGDVYGYTF. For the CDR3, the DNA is TGTGCCAGCAGACCCGAGGTCGGAGATGTCTATGGCTACACCTTC.

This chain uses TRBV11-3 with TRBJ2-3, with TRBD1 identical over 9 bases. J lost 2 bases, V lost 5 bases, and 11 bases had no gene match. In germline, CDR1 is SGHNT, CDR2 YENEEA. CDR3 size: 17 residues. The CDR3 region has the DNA TGTGCCAGCAGCCCCGGACAGGGGAATGGAAACACAGATACGCAGTATTTT. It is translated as CASSPGQGNGNTDTQYF.

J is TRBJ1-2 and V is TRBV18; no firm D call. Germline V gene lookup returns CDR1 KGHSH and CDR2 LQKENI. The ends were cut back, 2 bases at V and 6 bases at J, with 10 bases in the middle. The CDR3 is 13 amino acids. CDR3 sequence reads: CASSPGTADGYTF. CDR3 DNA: TGTGCCAGCTCACCAGGCACAGCGGATGGCTACACCTTC.

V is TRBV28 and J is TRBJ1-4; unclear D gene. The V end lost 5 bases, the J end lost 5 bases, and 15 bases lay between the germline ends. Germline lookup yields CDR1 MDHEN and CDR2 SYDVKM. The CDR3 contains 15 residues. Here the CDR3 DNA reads TGTGCCAGCAGTCCCGGGCCGCGGAAAAATGAAAAACTGTTTTTT. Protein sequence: CASSPGPRKNEKLFF.